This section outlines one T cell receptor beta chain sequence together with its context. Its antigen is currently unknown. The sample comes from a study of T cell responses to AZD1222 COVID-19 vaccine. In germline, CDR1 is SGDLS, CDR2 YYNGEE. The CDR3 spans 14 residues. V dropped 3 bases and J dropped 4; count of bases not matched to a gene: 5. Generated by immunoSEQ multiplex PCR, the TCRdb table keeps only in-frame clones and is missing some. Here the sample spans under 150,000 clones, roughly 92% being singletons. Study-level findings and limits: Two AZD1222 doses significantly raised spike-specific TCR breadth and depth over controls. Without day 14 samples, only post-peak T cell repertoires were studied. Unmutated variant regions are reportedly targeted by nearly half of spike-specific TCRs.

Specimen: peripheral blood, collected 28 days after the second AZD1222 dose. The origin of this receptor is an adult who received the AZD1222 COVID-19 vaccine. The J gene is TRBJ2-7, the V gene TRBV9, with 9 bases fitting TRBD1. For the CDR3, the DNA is TGTGCCAGCAGCGCCGGACAGGGGAGGTACGAGCAGTACTTC. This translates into CASSAGQGRYEQYF.